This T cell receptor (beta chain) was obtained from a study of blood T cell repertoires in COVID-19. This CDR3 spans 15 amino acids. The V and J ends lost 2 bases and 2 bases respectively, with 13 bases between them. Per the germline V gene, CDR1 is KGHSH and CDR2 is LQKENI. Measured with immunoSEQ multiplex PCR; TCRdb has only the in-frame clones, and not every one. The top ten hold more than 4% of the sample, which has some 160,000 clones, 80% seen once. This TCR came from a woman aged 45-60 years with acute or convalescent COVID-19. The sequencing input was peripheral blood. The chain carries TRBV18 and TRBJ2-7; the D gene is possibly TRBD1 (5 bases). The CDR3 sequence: CASSPTTGHTYEQYF. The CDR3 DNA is TGTGCCAGCTCACCAACTACAGGACACACCTACGAGCAGTACTTC. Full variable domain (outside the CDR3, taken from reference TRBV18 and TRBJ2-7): NAGVMQNPRHLVRRRGQEARLRCSPMKGHSHVYWYRQLPEEGLKFMVYLQKENIIDESGMPKERFSAEFPKEGPSILRIQQVVRGDSAAYFCASSPTTGHTYEQYFGPGTRLTVT.